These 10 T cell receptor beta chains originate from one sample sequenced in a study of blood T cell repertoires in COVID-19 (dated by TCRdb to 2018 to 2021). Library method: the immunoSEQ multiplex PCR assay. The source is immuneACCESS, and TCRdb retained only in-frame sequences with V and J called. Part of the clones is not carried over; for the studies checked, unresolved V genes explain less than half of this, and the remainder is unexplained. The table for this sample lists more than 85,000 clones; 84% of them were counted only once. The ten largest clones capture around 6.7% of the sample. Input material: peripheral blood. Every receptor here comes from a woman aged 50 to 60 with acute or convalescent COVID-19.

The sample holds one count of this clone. The CDR3 DNA reads as TGCGCCAGCAGCTTGTCCGGGGTGTACGCCGGGGAGCTGTTTTTT. It specifies CASSLSGVYAGELFF. V is TRBV5-1 and J is TRBJ2-2; D might be TRBD2 (5 bases). Germline CDR1 and CDR2: SGHRS and YFSETQ. This CDR3 is 15 amino acids long. The V gene lost 1 base and the J gene lost 6 bases, with 13 bases spanning the gap.

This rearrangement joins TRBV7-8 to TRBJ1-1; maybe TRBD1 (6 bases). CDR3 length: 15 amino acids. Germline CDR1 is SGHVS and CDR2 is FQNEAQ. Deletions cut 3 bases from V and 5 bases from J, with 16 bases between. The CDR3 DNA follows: TGTGCCAGCAGCTTGAATCAGGGGAGAGATACTGAAGCTTTCTTT. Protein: CASSLNQGRDTEAFF.

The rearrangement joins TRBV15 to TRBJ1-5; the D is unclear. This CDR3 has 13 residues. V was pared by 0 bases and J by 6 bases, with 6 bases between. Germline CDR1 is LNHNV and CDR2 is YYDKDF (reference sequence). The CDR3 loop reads CATSRDQIQPQHF. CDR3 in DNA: TGTGCCACCAGCAGAGATCAAATTCAGCCCCAGCATTTT.

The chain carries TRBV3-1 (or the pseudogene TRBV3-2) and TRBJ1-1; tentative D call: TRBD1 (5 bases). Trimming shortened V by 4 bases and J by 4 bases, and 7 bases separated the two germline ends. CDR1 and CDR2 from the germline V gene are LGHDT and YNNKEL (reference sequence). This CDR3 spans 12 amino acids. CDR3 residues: CASSRDFTEAFF. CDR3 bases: TGTGCCAGCAGCCGGGACTTCACTGAAGCTTTCTTT.

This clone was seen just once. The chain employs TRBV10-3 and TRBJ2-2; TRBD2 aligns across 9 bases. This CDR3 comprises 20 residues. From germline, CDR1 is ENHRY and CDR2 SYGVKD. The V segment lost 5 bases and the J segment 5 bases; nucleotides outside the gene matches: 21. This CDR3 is CAISSRPLAGVPGETGELFF. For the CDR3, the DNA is TGTGCCATCAGTAGTCGTCCTTTAGCGGGGGTTCCCGGGGAAACCGGGGAGCTGTTTTTT.

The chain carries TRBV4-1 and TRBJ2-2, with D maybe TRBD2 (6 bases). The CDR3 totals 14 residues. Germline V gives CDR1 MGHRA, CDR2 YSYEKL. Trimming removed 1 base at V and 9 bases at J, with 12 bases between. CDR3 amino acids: CASSQGDGSRELFF. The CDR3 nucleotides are TGCGCCAGCAGCCAAGGCGACGGGAGCCGGGAGCTGTTTTTT.

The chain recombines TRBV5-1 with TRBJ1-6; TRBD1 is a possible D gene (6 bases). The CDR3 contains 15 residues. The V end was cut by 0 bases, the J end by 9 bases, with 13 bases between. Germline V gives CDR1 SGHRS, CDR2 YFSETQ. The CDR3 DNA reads TGCGCCAGCAGCTTGGACCAGGGGATCAGTTCACCCCTCCACTTT. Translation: CASSLDQGISSPLHF.

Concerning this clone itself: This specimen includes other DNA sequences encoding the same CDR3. The CDR3 nucleotides read TGTGCCAGCAGCCAAACAGGGAGCGGCTACACCTTC. Its protein product is CASSQTGSGYTF. V gene TRBV3-1 (or the pseudogene TRBV3-2) combines with J gene TRBJ1-2; tentative D call: TRBD1 (6 bases). The CDR3 covers 12 residues. Germline lookup yields CDR1 LGHDT and CDR2 YNNKEL (reference sequence). V was trimmed by 2 bases and J by 8 bases, leaving 9 bases between them.

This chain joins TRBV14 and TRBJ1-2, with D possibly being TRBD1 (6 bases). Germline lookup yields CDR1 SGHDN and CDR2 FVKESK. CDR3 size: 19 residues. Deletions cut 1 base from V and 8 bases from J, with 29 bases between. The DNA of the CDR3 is TGTGCCAGCAGCCAAGGTCCGTGGGGCAGGGGAGACCAGTACGGGGGCTACACCTTC. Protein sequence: CASSQGPWGRGDQYGGYTF.

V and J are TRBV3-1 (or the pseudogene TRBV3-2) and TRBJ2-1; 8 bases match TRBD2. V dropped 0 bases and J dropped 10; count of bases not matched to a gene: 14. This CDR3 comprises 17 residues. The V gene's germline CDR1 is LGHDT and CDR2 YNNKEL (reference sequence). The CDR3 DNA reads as TGTGCCAGCAGCCAAGATTACGCAGCGGGGGCCCTAGTCGAGCAGTTCTTC. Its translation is CASSQDYAAGALVEQFF.